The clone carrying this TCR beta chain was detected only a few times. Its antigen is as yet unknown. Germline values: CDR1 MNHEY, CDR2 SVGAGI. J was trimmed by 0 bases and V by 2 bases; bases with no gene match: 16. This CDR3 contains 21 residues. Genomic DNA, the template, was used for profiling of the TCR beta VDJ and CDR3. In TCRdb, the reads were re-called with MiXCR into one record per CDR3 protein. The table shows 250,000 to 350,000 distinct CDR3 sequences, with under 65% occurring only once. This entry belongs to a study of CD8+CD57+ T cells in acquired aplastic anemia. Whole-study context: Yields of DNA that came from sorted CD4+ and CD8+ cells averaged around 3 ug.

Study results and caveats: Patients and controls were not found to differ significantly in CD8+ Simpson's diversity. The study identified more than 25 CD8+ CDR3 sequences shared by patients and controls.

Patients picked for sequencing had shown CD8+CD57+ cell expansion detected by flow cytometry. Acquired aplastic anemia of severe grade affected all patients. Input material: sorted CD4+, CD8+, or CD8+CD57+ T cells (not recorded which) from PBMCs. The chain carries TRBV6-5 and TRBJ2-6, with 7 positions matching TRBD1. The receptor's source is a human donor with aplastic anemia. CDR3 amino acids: CASSYTTRDRILSSGANVLTF. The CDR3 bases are TGTGCCAGCAGTTACACAACCCGGGACAGAATTTTAAGCTCTGGGGCCAACGTCCTGACTTTC.